The TCR beta chain described here comes from a study of OX40 agonist ivuxolimab in advanced cancers. Whole-study findings and limits: More expanded clones were seen, on average, in CD8+ T cells than in CD4+. With doses of 0.1 to 3.0 mg/kg, CD4+ and CD8+ blood T cells had undergone clonal expansion by week 6.

Concerning this clone: Its antigen is still unknown.

TCRdb keeps only in-frame clones here, not all; method: immunoSEQ multiplex PCR. The table lists tens of thousands of clones, about 90% of them singletons. The clonotype was recovered from an adult with an advanced solid tumor such as melanoma, head and neck, liver or kidney cancer. The sample here was CD4+ or CD8+ T cells sorted from blood, taken in a trial of the OX40 agonist ivuxolimab.

The CDR3 DNA sequence: TGTGCCAGCAGTTTGTTACAGGGGAAACAGACCCAGTACTTC. It translates to CASSLLQGKQTQYF. V and J are TRBV28 and TRBJ2-5, with TRBD1 identical over 7 bases. The germline V gene has CDR1 MDHEN and CDR2 SYDVKM. Trimming removed 3 bases from V and 6 bases from J; junction bases left unmatched: 7. This CDR3 has 14 residues.